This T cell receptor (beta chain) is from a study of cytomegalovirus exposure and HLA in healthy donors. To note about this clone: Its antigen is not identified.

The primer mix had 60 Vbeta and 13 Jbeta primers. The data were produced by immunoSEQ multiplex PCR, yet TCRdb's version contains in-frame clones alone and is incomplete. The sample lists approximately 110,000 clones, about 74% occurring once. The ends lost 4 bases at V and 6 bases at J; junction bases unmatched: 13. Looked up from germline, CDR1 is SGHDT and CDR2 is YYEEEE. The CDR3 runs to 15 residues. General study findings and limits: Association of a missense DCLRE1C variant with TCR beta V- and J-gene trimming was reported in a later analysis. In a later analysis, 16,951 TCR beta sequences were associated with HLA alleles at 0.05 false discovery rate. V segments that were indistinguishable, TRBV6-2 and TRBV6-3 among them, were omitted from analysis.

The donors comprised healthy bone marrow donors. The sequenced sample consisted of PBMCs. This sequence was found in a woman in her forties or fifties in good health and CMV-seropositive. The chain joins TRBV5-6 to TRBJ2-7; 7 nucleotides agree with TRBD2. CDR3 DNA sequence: TGTGCCAGCAGCCCGGACGCGGGACTAACGGGCGAGCAGTACTTC. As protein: CASSPDAGLTGEQYF. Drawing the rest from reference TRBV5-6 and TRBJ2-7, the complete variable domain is DAGVTQSPTHLIKTRGQQVTLRCSPKSGHDTVSWYQQALGQGPQFIFQYYEEEERQRGNFPDRFSGHQFPNYSSELNVNALLLGDSALYLCASSPDAGLTGEQYFGPGTRLTVT.